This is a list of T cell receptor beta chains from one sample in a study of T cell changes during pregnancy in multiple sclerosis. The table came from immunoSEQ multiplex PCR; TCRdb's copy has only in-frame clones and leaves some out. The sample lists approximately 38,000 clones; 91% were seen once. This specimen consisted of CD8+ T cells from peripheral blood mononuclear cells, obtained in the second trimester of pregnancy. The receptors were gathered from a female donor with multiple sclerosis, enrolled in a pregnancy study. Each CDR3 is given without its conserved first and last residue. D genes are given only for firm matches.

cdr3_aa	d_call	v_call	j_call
ASSMTRQGADGELF	TRBD1	TRBV19	TRBJ2-2
ASSLVGLAGDNEQF	TRBD2	TRBV7-9	TRBJ2-1
ASSLQGPSYEQY	TRBD1	TRBV7-9	TRBJ2-7
ASSEEDSSSYEQY	NA	TRBV10-1	TRBJ2-7
ASSSLGTVNGDQPQH	TRBD1	TRBV7-2	TRBJ1-5
ASPKTEVRGTDTQY	NA	TRBV7-9	TRBJ2-3
ASSRGDRGFEQY	TRBD1	TRBV7-6	TRBJ2-7
ASSDGQGARRAF	TRBD1	TRBV27	TRBJ1-1
ASSLEARDSEFTGANVLT	TRBD1	TRBV7-8	TRBJ2-6
ASSSRSIMNTEAF	NA	TRBV7-2	TRBJ1-1
SVAGTAREQY	TRBD1	TRBV29-1	TRBJ2-7
ASSYSATSTYNEQF	NA	TRBV6-5	TRBJ2-1
ASSPIETGEEAF	TRBD1	TRBV27	TRBJ1-1
ASSLNREQF	NA	TRBV7-2	TRBJ2-1
ASSVEGQPRDEQF	NA	TRBV9	TRBJ2-1
ASSVAGGQLDAFWTEAF	NA	TRBV9	TRBJ1-1
ASSIGTGVYGYT	TRBD1	TRBV19	TRBJ1-2
ASSLSSYNEQF	NA	TRBV10-1	TRBJ2-1
ASSLTPGLTYEQY	NA	TRBV27	TRBJ2-7
ASSYSRAGGADGYT	TRBD1	TRBV6-5	TRBJ1-2
ASRTLGPGGPQY	NA	TRBV27	TRBJ2-5
ASSLEQGTYEQY	NA	TRBV7-2	TRBJ2-7
ASSAGLAGGVNEQF	TRBD2	TRBV27	TRBJ2-1
ASSFPGGDEQY	TRBD1	TRBV27	TRBJ2-7
ASSPGGAGDTQY	TRBD2	TRBV4-3	TRBJ2-3
ASSQITSGYEQY	TRBD2	TRBV5-5	TRBJ2-7
ASSQETAYYTEAF	NA	TRBV4-2	TRBJ1-1
ASRTGETEKLF	NA	TRBV10-2	TRBJ1-4
ASSYGRYNEQF	NA	TRBV6-5	TRBJ2-1
AISEAGYGANVLT	NA	TRBV10-3	TRBJ2-6
ASTQAGSYYGYT	NA	TRBV5-4	TRBJ1-2
ASSLGTSGGSGETQY	TRBD2	TRBV11-3	TRBJ2-5
ASSVLIKKLAENYGYT	NA	TRBV6-1	TRBJ1-2
ASRPQGNHYGYT	NA	TRBV2	TRBJ1-2
ASSLAGTSGYNEQF	TRBD2	TRBV27	TRBJ2-1
SVEGGAGLSNYGYT	NA	TRBV29-1	TRBJ1-2
ASSYTPTGELF	NA	TRBV6-5	TRBJ2-2
ASSRGQGSTEAF	TRBD1	TRBV4-2	TRBJ1-1
ASSRTSGGGEQF	TRBD2	TRBV7-7	TRBJ2-1
ASSGGTENEKLF	TRBD1	TRBV9	TRBJ1-4
ASSLEGSTEAF	NA	TRBV7-6	TRBJ1-1
ATSRGAGGGQPQH	TRBD1	TRBV15	TRBJ1-5